Listed below are T cell receptor beta chains from one sample, sequenced in a study of T cell clonotyping in hematopoietic cell transplantation. TCRdb's table, derived via immunoSEQ multiplex PCR, lists solely in-frame clones and lacks some. The sample lists 25,000 to 35,000 clones, almost 96% occurring once. Specimen: peripheral blood mononuclear cells. These receptors all stem from a man in his fifties or sixties in good health. Some clones in this sample may be carry-over from other donors' samples. Each CDR3 is given with its conserved first and last residue. The order of the fields is J gene, clone size, V gene, D gene, CDR3 DNA, CDR3 protein. D genes are given only for firm matches. Not every row has a clone size; where given, it reads once, few, many or a size class.

J gene: TRBJ2-7; clone size: NA; V gene: TRBV9; D gene: TRBD1; CDR3 DNA: TGTGCCAGCAGCGTAGCTAGAACAGGGGCAAGCTACGAGCAGTACTTC; CDR3 protein: CASSVARTGASYEQYF
J gene: TRBJ2-2; clone size: NA; V gene: TRBV2; D gene: TRBD2; CDR3 DNA: TGTGCCAGCAGTCTAGCGGGGGCCCCGAACACCGGGGAGCTGTTTTTT; CDR3 protein: CASSLAGAPNTGELFF
J gene: TRBJ1-2; clone size: NA; V gene: TRBV5-6; D gene: NA; CDR3 DNA: TGTGCCAGCAGCCTCCTGGGTGCGGGGAGTGACTATGGCTACACCTTC; CDR3 protein: CASSLLGAGSDYGYTF
J gene: TRBJ1-5; clone size: few; V gene: TRBV5-1; D gene: NA; CDR3 DNA: TGCGCCAGCAGTCCGGGGGGCTCTAGCAATCAGCCCCAGCATTTT; CDR3 protein: CASSPGGSSNQPQHF
J gene: TRBJ1-5; clone size: NA; V gene: TRBV6-6; D gene: TRBD1; CDR3 DNA: TGTGCCAGCAGTCTCTTTCTATCAGGGGGACGGCAGCCCCAGCATTTT; CDR3 protein: CASSLFLSGGRQPQHF
J gene: TRBJ1-2; clone size: NA; V gene: TRBV30; D gene: TRBD1; CDR3 DNA: TGTGCCTGGAGCCCCGCAGGGGGTTCCTATGGCTACACCTTC; CDR3 protein: CAWSPAGGSYGYTF
J gene: TRBJ1-5; clone size: once; V gene: TRBV6-1; D gene: NA; CDR3 DNA: TGTGCCAGCTCCTCGGGGGTCTATAGCAATCAGCCCCAGCATTTT; CDR3 protein: CASSSGVYSNQPQHF
J gene: TRBJ1-5; clone size: NA; V gene: TRBV5-4; D gene: TRBD1; CDR3 DNA: TGTGCCAGCAGCATTGGGACAGGGAGCAATCAGCCCCAGCATTTT; CDR3 protein: CASSIGTGSNQPQHF
J gene: TRBJ1-1; clone size: NA; V gene: TRBV7-8; D gene: TRBD1; CDR3 DNA: TGTGCCAGCAGTCGTGGACAGGGCCCTGAAGCTTTCTTT; CDR3 protein: CASSRGQGPEAFF
J gene: TRBJ2-3; clone size: NA; V gene: TRBV6-5; D gene: NA; CDR3 DNA: TGTGCCAGCAGTTACACTTCAGATACGCAGTATTTT; CDR3 protein: CASSYTSDTQYF
J gene: TRBJ1-3; clone size: NA; V gene: TRBV15; D gene: NA; CDR3 DNA: TGTGCCACCAGCCGGTATACCGTCTCTGGAAACACCATATATTTT; CDR3 protein: CATSRYTVSGNTIYF
J gene: TRBJ1-4; clone size: NA; V gene: TRBV5-1; D gene: NA; CDR3 DNA: TGCGCCAGCAGCTCCCCCGGGGCTGAGGGTGAAAAACTGTTTTTT; CDR3 protein: CASSSPGAEGEKLFF
J gene: TRBJ1-6; clone size: NA; V gene: TRBV30; D gene: NA; CDR3 DNA: TGTGCCTGGAGTACTCTTGCGGCGGGCAATTCACCCCTCCACTTT; CDR3 protein: CAWSTLAAGNSPLHF
J gene: TRBJ2-7; clone size: NA; V gene: TRBV6-5; D gene: TRBD2; CDR3 DNA: TGTGCCAGCAGCCTATTGGCGGGGGGCCACGAGCAGTACTTC; CDR3 protein: CASSLLAGGHEQYF
J gene: TRBJ1-2; clone size: NA; V gene: TRBV18; D gene: TRBD1; CDR3 DNA: TGTGCCAGCTCACCACGAACAGGGGGCAGCTATGGCTACACCTTC; CDR3 protein: CASSPRTGGSYGYTF
J gene: TRBJ2-7; clone size: NA; V gene: TRBV30; D gene: NA; CDR3 DNA: TGTGCCTGGAGTGTTGGCGGGGCCAAAGGATACGAGCAGTACTTC; CDR3 protein: CAWSVGGAKGYEQYF
J gene: TRBJ1-1; clone size: once; V gene: TRBV7-2; D gene: NA; CDR3 DNA: TGTGCCAGCAGGAAAGGACAGATGAACACTGAAGCTTTCTTT; CDR3 protein: CASRKGQMNTEAFF